This T cell receptor beta chain was recorded in a study of T cell changes during pregnancy in multiple sclerosis. The V and J ends lost 0 bases and 3 bases respectively, with 12 bases between them. Germline CDR1 is SGHVS and CDR2 is FNYEAQ. This CDR3 is 16 amino acids long. Sequencing was performed with immunoSEQ multiplex PCR; in TCRdb, only in-frame clones are kept and a portion is missing. The sample includes some 60,000 clones, 75% to 95% of them seen just once. This sample comprised peripheral blood, obtained after pregnancy. This sequence joins TRBV7-6 and TRBJ1-5; tentatively, D is TRBD1 (6 bases). This TCR derives from a female donor in good health, enrolled as a control in a pregnancy study. The CDR3 loop is CASSLARAGDNQPQHF. In nucleotides, the CDR3 is TGTGCCAGCAGCTTAGCGCGGGCAGGGGACAATCAGCCCCAGCATTTT.